Each of the 10 T cell receptor beta chains below was sequenced from the same sample in a study of identical twins. TCRdb analysed the 5' RACE reads with MiXCR anew, one entry per CDR3 protein. The sample lists about 790,000 distinct CDR3 sequences; 15% to 20% were seen once. These data are also associated with another study on T cells expressing NK-cell markers.

Sample: PBMCs. These receptors were collected from a woman between 18 and 29 years old in good health.

The chain carries TRBV20-1 and TRBJ2-1; the match to TRBD2 covers 11 bases. Germline CDR1 DFQATT, CDR2 SNEGSKA (reference sequence). J lost 8 bases, V lost 1 base, and 13 bases had no gene match. This CDR3 spans 17 amino acids. CDR3 in DNA: TGCAGTGCTAGAGGGTTCCTCTCTAGCGGGAGGAGGTATGAGCAGTTCTTC. It codes for CSARGFLSSGRRYEQFF.

This clonotype turned up a few times. The chain joins TRBV6-1 to TRBJ2-3, with no clear D. The CDR3 is 14 residues long. V lost 4 bases and J lost 1, with 9 bases in between. The germline V gene encodes CDR1 MNHNS and CDR2 SASEGT. The CDR3 loop is CASSATWGTDTQYF. DNA of the CDR3: TGTGCCAGCAGTGCGACTTGGGGCACAGATACGCAGTATTTT.

This chain connects TRBV12-3 or TRBV12-4 to TRBJ2-5, with a possible D match to TRBD1 (5 bases). This CDR3 is 16 amino acids long. V was cut by 7 bases and J by 3 bases, with 21 bases left in between. The CDR3 spells CASTPPGRRAEETQYF. CDR3 in DNA: TGTGCCAGCACCCCGCCAGGCCGCAGGGCTGAAGAGACCCAGTACTTC.

The genes are TRBV12-3 or TRBV12-4 and TRBJ2-7; 7 positions match TRBD1. CDR3 length equals 13 residues. Losses at the gene ends were 4 bases for V and 3 bases for J; bases not matched to a gene: 3. The CDR3 loop is CASSWGQYYEQYF. The CDR3 region has the DNA TGTGCCAGCAGTTGGGGACAGTACTACGAGCAGTACTTC.

V usage is TRBV12-3 or TRBV12-4 and J usage is TRBJ2-1, with D unclear. The length of the CDR3 is 14 residues. Trimming removed 4 bases at V and 5 bases at J, with 12 bases between. CDR3 in DNA: TGTGCCAGCAGTTCGGGCAGTCGGAACAATGAGCAGTTCTTC. It encodes CASSSGSRNNEQFF.

J is TRBJ2-5 and V is TRBV7-8, with 8 nucleotides matching TRBD1. Unmatched junction bases numbered 12, after V lost 0 bases and J lost 6 bases. Germline CDR1 is SGHVS and CDR2 is FQNEAQ. The CDR3 is made up of 17 amino acids. CDR3 nucleotides: TGTGCCAGCAGCTTAGCTTTCAGGGGGCCCTCATGGAAGACCCAGTACTTC. As protein: CASSLAFRGPSWKTQYF.

The chain has TRBV20-1 and TRBJ1-2; D uncertain. The V gene's germline CDR1 is DFQATT and CDR2 SNEGSKA (reference sequence). V dropped 2 bases and J dropped 8 bases, with 18 bases sitting between them. This CDR3 is built from 14 residues. The CDR3 reads CSARSGNYKGGYTF. As DNA, the CDR3 is TGCAGTGCTAGATCGGGGAACTACAAAGGGGGCTACACCTTC.

There are a few counts of this clonotype. The chain joins TRBV5-1 to TRBJ2-1; the match to TRBD2 covers 7 bases. There are 15 residues in the CDR3. Germline CDR1 reads SGHRS; CDR2 reads YFSETQ. The V segment lost 4 bases and the J segment 10 bases; nucleotides outside the gene matches: 14. Written as DNA, the CDR3 is TGCGCCAGCAGCCCCCTCTTATCAGCGGGGCCCGAGCAGTTCTTC. This encodes CASSPLLSAGPEQFF.

This chain uses TRBV20-1 with TRBJ2-5; weak D call: TRBD2 (6 bases). CDR3 length: 16 residues. Germline V gene data show CDR1 as DFQATT and CDR2 as SNEGSKA (reference sequence). Trimming stripped 1 base from V and 5 bases from J, with 20 bases between. In nucleotides, the CDR3 is TGCAGTGCTAGAGGGGATAGTGGAGGGGTTTCGGAGACCCAGTACTTC. Its translation: CSARGDSGGVSETQYF.

The rearrangement links TRBV5-5 to TRBJ1-2, with TRBD1 identical over 8 bases. There are 13 residues in the CDR3. V gave up 4 bases and J gave up 4 bases; unmatched junction bases: 3. Looked up from germline, CDR1 is SGHKS and CDR2 is YYEKEE (reference sequence). CDR3 region: CASSMDRVYGYTF. For the CDR3, the DNA is TGTGCCAGCAGCATGGACAGGGTCTATGGCTACACCTTC.